Listed here is a single T cell receptor (beta chain). Data came from immunoSEQ multiplex PCR; TCRdb stores just in-frame clones and leaves some out. The sample has some 74,000 clones; less than 95% are singletons. The data originate from a study of OX40 agonist ivuxolimab in advanced cancers. At the level of the study: Checkpoint inhibitors had been given previously to roughly 40% of patients.

The V end lost 0 bases, the J end lost 2 bases, and 12 bases lay between the germline ends. The CDR3 has 15 amino acids. Germline V gives CDR1 SGHDT, CDR2 YYEEEE. This clonotype originated in an adult with an advanced solid tumor such as melanoma, head and neck, liver or kidney cancer. The sequences come from CD4+ or CD8+ T cells sorted from blood, collected in a trial of the OX40 agonist ivuxolimab. V gene TRBV5-6 combines with J gene TRBJ2-7; TRBD1 might be the D (6 bases). The CDR3 loop reads CASSLVTGYTYEQYF. CDR3 DNA sequence: TGTGCCAGCAGCTTGGTGACAGGCTATACCTACGAGCAGTACTTC.